These T cell receptor beta chains were read from a single sample in a study of T cells in Graves' hyperthyroidism and ophthalmopathy. From the multiplex PCR reads, TCRdb called clonotypes with MiXCR, one entry per CDR3 protein. Of 200,000 to 300,000 distinct CDR3 sequences in the sample, roughly 15% were seen once. Specimen: blood. These TCRs come from a woman in her late teens or twenties with Graves' ophthalmopathy. Both conserved end residues are trimmed from each CDR3.

TRBJ2-1 TRBV12-3/TRBV12-4 ASSSPANSYNEQF
TRBJ2-1 TRBV28 ASSPPPVYNEQF
TRBJ2-7 TRBV13 ASSSSATGGYEQY
TRBJ1-2 TRBV6-1 ASSDDRGQGDGYT
TRBJ1-5 TRBV6-1 ASRHAGGQPQH
TRBJ2-7 TRBV10-3 AIRKLTSGSSYEQY
TRBJ2-1 TRBV7-2 ASSLTGGDINEQF
TRBJ1-6 TRBV28 ASSSQGASPLH
TRBJ2-4 TRBV28 ASSLRQGANIQY
TRBJ2-1 TRBV15 ATSRGRGAYNEQF
TRBJ2-1 TRBV5-5 ASSLASGEQF
TRBJ2-1 TRBV7-8 ASSLGLAGVWKTQGNEQF
TRBJ2-1 TRBV7-8 ASSLVRLAEPDEQF
TRBJ2-1 TRBV5-1 ASSPDAAYNEQF
TRBJ1-1 TRBV28 ASSSTGQGSDEAF
TRBJ1-4 TRBV7-6 ASSLITGENEKLF
TRBJ2-3 TRBV6-2/TRBV6-3 ASSYTTSTDTQY
TRBJ1-6 TRBV29-1 SVYNRGSPLH
TRBJ1-1 TRBV12-3/TRBV12-4 ASSFRGQDTEAF
TRBJ2-7 TRBV28 ASSRTSVPEQY
TRBJ2-2 TRBV19 ASIVDRAGTGELF
TRBJ2-2 TRBV6-1 ATLTGYGELF
TRBJ2-3 TRBV14 ASSQDLGPAGPTDTQY
TRBJ1-2 TRBV7-8 ASSNRDRGPGYT
TRBJ1-1 TRBV30 AWSVSGAEAF
TRBJ2-5 TRBV5-1 ASSLGSGASQETQY
TRBJ1-1 TRBV7-9 ASSPGQEAF
TRBJ1-5 TRBV3-1 ASSNSGQGAGQPQH
TRBJ2-7 TRBV7-2 ASSPTLNRVHEQY
TRBJ2-3 TRBV20-1 SAEMTSGYTDTQY
TRBJ2-7 TRBV6-1 ASSSGQGERYEQY
TRBJ2-3 TRBV5-1 ASSAWHRVSTDTQY
TRBJ2-7 TRBV7-9 ASSLGTGNDPGYEQY
TRBJ2-1 TRBV3-1 ASRDSPYKEQF
TRBJ2-1 TRBV12-3/TRBV12-4 ASSPGWGGRYNEQF
TRBJ2-7 TRBV20-1 SATSPGGRARYEQY
TRBJ1-5 TRBV10-1 ASIFSGESNQPQH
TRBJ2-3 TRBV9 ASSHTGSPSTDTQY
TRBJ1-6 TRBV6-4 ASSYSGKLSYNSPLH
TRBJ1-1 TRBV2 ASSDQGYSEAF
TRBJ1-5 TRBV10-3 AISETLGNQPQH
TRBJ2-1 TRBV29-1 SVSPGGEQF
TRBJ1-1 TRBV5-1 ASSSPGSAEAF
TRBJ2-6 TRBV2 ASSEGRVSGANVLT
TRBJ2-5 TRBV28 ASSWGLAGETQY
TRBJ1-1 TRBV12-3/TRBV12-4 AGRGTTGSTEAF
TRBJ2-2 TRBV7-2 ASSLIMGLAGTGELF
TRBJ2-7 TRBV28 ASSRRLAGYYEQY